The 32 T cell receptor beta chains reported below all come from one sample, sequenced in a study of T cells in Graves' hyperthyroidism and ophthalmopathy. RNA transcripts yielded amplified TCR beta CDR3 regions. Carried out on the TCR CDR3, a first-round RT-PCR used the HTBI primer set. Each CDR3 protein is one row after TCRdb ran MiXCR on the multiplex PCR reads. The data hold 450,000 to 500,000 distinct CDR3 sequences, with 20% to 25% observed a single time. The source material was blood. Receptor source: a woman aged 70-85 years with Graves' ophthalmopathy.

This clonotype was seen a handful of times. The rearrangement joins TRBV7-2 to TRBJ2-5; D not certain. The CDR3 extends over 15 amino acids. Trimming cost V 3 bases and J 1 base, with 12 bases left between them. Germline V gene data show CDR1 as SGHTA and CDR2 as FQGNSA. The CDR3 loop is CASSFGTRVQETQYF. The CDR3 DNA sequence: TGTGCCAGCAGCTTTGGCACAAGGGTCCAAGAGACCCAGTACTTC.

The rearrangement uses TRBV7-9 and TRBJ2-1; D might be TRBD1 (5 bases). V lost 5 bases and J lost 7, with 9 bases in between. The CDR3 sequence is 12 residues long. Per germline, CDR1 SEHNR and CDR2 FQNEAQ (reference sequence). CDR3 in DNA: TGTGCCAGCAGCACGACAGCAAATGAGCAGTTCTTC. Its protein product is CASSTTANEQFF.

This clonotype was seen only a few times. The chain couples TRBV3-1 to TRBJ2-3; TRBD1 is a possible D gene (6 bases). The CDR3 is 13 amino acids. The germline V gene has CDR1 LGHDT and CDR2 YNNKEL (reference sequence). With 2 bases removed from V and 5 bases from J, the gap between germline ends came to 8 bases. The CDR3 DNA is TGTGCCAGCAGCCAACTACAGGGAGATACGCAGTATTTT. This encodes CASSQLQGDTQYF.

V gene TRBV3-1 combines with J gene TRBJ1-3, with D maybe TRBD1 (6 bases). Germline V CDR1 and CDR2: LGHDT, YNNKEL (reference sequence). The CDR3 loop spans 15 amino acids. V was clipped by 1 base and J by 2 bases, with 9 bases between them. This CDR3 is CASSQVRGTGNTIYF. CDR3 DNA: TGTGCCAGCAGCCAAGTAAGGGGGACTGGAAACACCATATATTTT.

CDR3 residues: CASSVVRESRTDTQYF. The CDR3 coding sequence is TGTGCCAGCAGCGTAGTCCGGGAGAGTCGCACAGATACGCAGTATTTT. The chain uses TRBV9 and TRBJ2-3; D might be TRBD2 (6 bases). Between the trimmed V and J ends, which lost 0 bases and 1 base, there was a span of 12 bases. The CDR3 contains 16 residues. CDR1 SGDLS and CDR2 YYNGEE come from the germline V gene.

This clonotype was detected many times. This chain links TRBV20-1 with TRBJ2-3; 10 nucleotides agree with TRBD2. J gave up 4 bases and V 4 bases, and 17 bases lay outside the gene matches. Germline values: CDR1 DFQATT, CDR2 SNEGSKA (reference sequence). The CDR3 length is 18 residues. As DNA, the CDR3 is TGCAGTGCTATCCTTTATGATGGTCTAGCGGGAGATGCAGATACGCAGTATTTT. It translates to CSAILYDGLAGDADTQYF.

The chain combines TRBV24-1 with TRBJ1-1, with D unclear. CDR1 KGHDR and CDR2 SFDVKD come from the germline V gene. The CDR3 runs 13 residues. The V end lost 3 bases, the J end lost 10 bases, and 14 bases lay between the germline ends. The CDR3 nucleotides are TGTGCCACCAGTGATCCGGGGAAGGCTGTAGCTTTCTTT. Encoded protein: CATSDPGKAVAFF.

This clonotype was found a few times. The rearrangement joins TRBV6-2 or TRBV6-3 to TRBJ2-7, with 8 bases aligning to TRBD1. The V gene end was trimmed by 5 bases and the J gene end by 3 bases; junction bases not matched to a gene: 3. CDR3 length: 13 amino acids. Germline V gene sequence: CDR1 MNHEY, CDR2 SVGEGT. The DNA for the CDR3 is TGTGCCAGCAGTCACAGGGGGGTCTACGAGCAGTACTTC. It specifies CASSHRGVYEQYF.

The chain couples TRBV12-5 to TRBJ2-2; 7 bases line up with TRBD1. The V and J ends lost 0 bases and 3 bases, in that order; junction bases with no gene match: 1. The germline gives CDR1 LGHNT, CDR2 FRNRAP. CDR3 size: 15 residues. In DNA, the CDR3 is TGTGCTAGTGGTTTGGTACAGGGGCACACCGGGGAGCTGTTTTTT. As protein: CASGLVQGHTGELFF.

In DNA, the CDR3 is TGTGCCTGGGGTCCTGGGGCCAACGTCCTGACTTTC. Its translation is CAWGPGANVLTF. This chain joins TRBV30 and TRBJ2-6; D remains unclear. The CDR3 is 12 residues long. Trimming stripped 5 bases from V and 2 bases from J, with 4 bases between. Germline V lookup: CDR1 GTSNPN, CDR2 SVGIG (reference sequence).

The chain joins TRBV20-1 to TRBJ2-3; 12 bases line up with TRBD2. CDR1 DFQATT and CDR2 SNEGSKA come from the germline V gene (reference sequence). V lost 6 bases and J lost 3; bases outside the gene matches: 4. The CDR3 sequence is 14 residues long. In DNA, the CDR3 is TGCAGTGCGCTCACTAGCGGGAGGACAGATACGCAGTATTTT. It yields the protein CSALTSGRTDTQYF.

This clonotype was seen ten or more times. CDR3 amino acids: CASSEVMSVSGRTQFF. CDR3 sequence (DNA): TGTGCCAGCAGTGAAGTTATGAGCGTTAGCGGGCGGACGCAGTTCTTC. The chain recombines TRBV6-1 with TRBJ2-1, with 7 bases lining up with TRBD2. This CDR3 contains 16 residues. Germline V gene sequence: CDR1 MNHNS, CDR2 SASEGT. The junction had 15 bases not matched to a gene; V was cut back by 1 base and J by 12 bases.

This clonotype came up a few times. V usage is TRBV20-1 and J usage is TRBJ2-5; tentative D call: TRBD1 (5 bases). The CDR3 contains 9 residues. Trimming stripped 3 bases from V and 14 bases from J, with 10 bases between. CDR1 is DFQATT, CDR2 SNEGSKA, per germline (reference sequence). The CDR3 loop is CSASDRNYF. CDR3 bases: TGCAGTGCTAGCGACAGAAACTACTTC.

This chain links TRBV2 with TRBJ1-4; D is unresolved. This CDR3 spans 15 amino acids. V was cut by 3 bases and J by 4 bases, with 12 bases left in between. Germline lookup yields CDR1 SNHLY and CDR2 FYNNEI. CDR3: CASSDVGSDNEKLFF. The CDR3 bases are TGTGCCAGCAGTGATGTCGGGTCGGATAATGAAAAACTGTTTTTT.

The V call is TRBV3-1, the J call TRBJ2-5; D possibly corresponds to TRBD1 (6 bases). Per germline, CDR1 LGHDT and CDR2 YNNKEL (reference sequence). The V end lost 1 base, the J end lost 4 bases, and 13 bases lay between the germline ends. This CDR3 comprises 15 residues. CDR3 coding DNA: TGTGCCAGCAGCCAAGCAGGGGTACCCCCAGAGACCCAGTACTTC. Protein sequence: CASSQAGVPPETQYF.

This clonotype came up a few times. CDR3 in amino acids: CAWAGLAPLEQFF. The CDR3 DNA reads as TGTGCCTGGGCGGGACTAGCGCCTCTTGAGCAGTTCTTC. The J gene is TRBJ2-1, the V gene TRBV30; 10 positions agree with TRBD2. CDR3 length: 13 amino acids. Per the germline V gene, CDR1 is GTSNPN and CDR2 is SVGIG (reference sequence). V dropped 5 bases and J dropped 9; count of bases not matched to a gene: 7.

This clonotype was seen many times. The V call is TRBV3-1, the J call TRBJ2-1; possibly TRBD2 for D (5 bases). Germline values: CDR1 LGHDT, CDR2 YNNKEL (reference sequence). V was trimmed by 1 base and J by 4 bases, leaving 11 bases between them. This CDR3 region has 15 residues. Written as DNA, the CDR3 is TGTGCCAGCAGCCAAGGATCAAGCGGATACAATGAGCAGTTCTTC. Translated: CASSQGSSGYNEQFF.

At least ten counts were recorded for this clonotype. The V gene is TRBV28, the J gene TRBJ2-1; D might be TRBD2 (6 bases). Germline V gives CDR1 MDHEN, CDR2 SYDVKM. The CDR3 loop spans 14 amino acids. Trimming took 6 bases from V and 1 from J, leaving 10 bases between them. The CDR3 spells CASRMGGSYNEQFF. The CDR3, as DNA: TGTGCCAGCAGGATGGGGGGATCCTACAATGAGCAGTTCTTC.

This clonotype has at least ten counts. The CDR3 region is CASSGGSASSEQYF. In nucleotides, the CDR3 is TGTGCCAGCAGCGGAGGATCCGCCTCATCCGAGCAGTACTTC. The chain uses TRBV7-2 and TRBJ2-7; D is possibly TRBD2 (5 bases). Trimming stripped 5 bases from V and 6 bases from J, with 17 bases between. From germline, CDR1 is SGHTA and CDR2 FQGNSA. The CDR3 consists of 14 residues.

At least ten counts were recorded for this clonotype. The V and J genes are TRBV12-3 or TRBV12-4 and TRBJ2-7; 9 nucleotides match TRBD2. Trimming cost V 0 bases and J 1 base; bases outside gene matches: 7. The CDR3 has 17 amino acids. The CDR3 sequence: CASSLAWVAGESYEQYF. The CDR3 nucleotides read TGTGCCAGCAGTTTAGCGTGGGTAGCGGGAGAATCCTACGAGCAGTACTTC.

This clonotype was seen many times. The chain couples TRBV7-3 to TRBJ2-1; D is unresolved. Per the germline V gene, CDR1 is SGHTA and CDR2 is FQGTGA. V lost 6 bases and J 4 bases, leaving 7 bases between the germline ends. CDR3 length: 12 residues. Written as DNA, the CDR3 is TGTGCCAGCAGTCCCGGGTACAATGAGCAGTTCTTC. Translated: CASSPGYNEQFF.

This clonotype was observed a few times. The chain is built from TRBV9 and TRBJ2-5; D gene unclear. This CDR3 has 15 amino acids. V was cut by 0 bases and J by 5 bases, with 14 bases left in between. CDR1 and CDR2 from the germline V gene are SGDLS and YYNGEE. CDR3 coding DNA: TGTGCCAGCAGCGTAGGGGCACTCATGGGGGAGACCCAGTACTTC. Its protein product is CASSVGALMGETQYF.

This clonotype was seen at least ten times. This rearrangement joins TRBV12-3 or TRBV12-4 to TRBJ2-7, with 7 nucleotides matching TRBD1. The V and J ends lost 5 bases and 6 bases, in that order; junction bases with no gene match: 10. The CDR3 consists of 14 residues. In DNA form, the CDR3 reads TGTGCCAGCAGTCCCGGACAGGTTCTCGGCGAGCAGTACTTC. This translates into CASSPGQVLGEQYF.

The chain couples TRBV20-1 to TRBJ2-1; the match to TRBD2 covers 10 bases. V shed 3 bases, J shed 3 bases, and the junction held 5 bases outside the gene matches. CDR3 size: 15 residues. Germline V gene sequence: CDR1 DFQATT, CDR2 SNEGSKA (reference sequence). The CDR3 region has the DNA TGCAGTGCTAGTCCCACTAGCGGGGACTACAATGAGCAGTTCTTC. Its translation: CSASPTSGDYNEQFF.

V is TRBV6-2 or TRBV6-3 and J is TRBJ2-1, with TRBD2 matching 7 bases. The CDR3 runs 15 residues. The germline V gene encodes CDR1 MNHEY and CDR2 SVGEGT. V was pared by 8 bases and J by 0 bases, with 7 bases of the junction left unmatched. The chain's CDR3 is CASREAGHSYNEQFF. In nucleotides, the CDR3 is TGTGCCAGCCGGGAGGCGGGGCACTCCTACAATGAGCAGTTCTTC.

The CDR3 spells CSVKGGSGANVLTF. The CDR3 DNA is TGCAGCGTTAAAGGGGGGTCTGGGGCCAACGTCCTGACTTTC. The chain has TRBV29-1 and TRBJ2-6; D tentatively reads TRBD1 or TRBD2 (6 bases each). The germline V and J ends were trimmed by 5 bases and 1 base, with 9 bases remaining between them. This CDR3 has 14 residues. CDR1 is SQVTM, CDR2 ANQGSEA, per germline. Variable domain in full (rest from reference TRBV29-1 and TRBJ2-6): SAVISQKPSRDICQRGTSLTIQCQVDSQVTMMFWYRQQPGQSLTLIATANQGSEATYESGFVIDKFPISRPNLTFSTLTVSNMSPEDSSIYLCSVKGGSGANVLTFGAGSRLTVL.

The chain joins TRBV6-2 or TRBV6-3 to TRBJ1-1; weak D call: TRBD1 (5 bases). The V end was cut by 6 bases, the J end by 6 bases, with 17 bases between. CDR1 MNHEY and CDR2 SVGEGT come from the germline V gene. The CDR3 spans 14 residues. This CDR3 is CASSSGGLRSEAFF. The CDR3 bases are TGTGCCAGCAGCTCGGGGGGTTTGCGATCTGAAGCTTTCTTT.

V usage is TRBV9 and J usage is TRBJ2-2; the D gene is possibly TRBD2 (6 bases). The CDR3 is made up of 15 amino acids. Trimming took off 0 bases at V and 4 bases at J, with 10 bases between the two ends. Per the germline V gene, CDR1 is SGDLS and CDR2 is YYNGEE. CDR3 sequence (DNA): TGTGCCAGCAGCGTAGGACTAGACGGCACCGGGGAGCTGTTTTTT. This translates into CASSVGLDGTGELFF.

This clonotype was seen many times. The chain has TRBV6-1 and TRBJ2-5; no firm D call. Trimming pared 6 bases from V and 2 bases from J, leaving 4 bases between. There are 11 residues in the CDR3. Germline assignment: CDR1 MNHNS and CDR2 SASEGT. The CDR3 region has the DNA TGTGCCAGCAGGCGTCAAGAGACCCAGTACTTC. This translates into CASRRQETQYF.

The chain joins TRBV7-6 to TRBJ1-6; the D gene is possibly TRBD1 (6 bases). Germline V lookup: CDR1 SGHVS, CDR2 FNYEAQ. Trimming cost V 5 bases and J 10 bases, with 18 bases left between them. The CDR3 has 15 residues. CDR3 bases: TGTGCCAGCAGCCCAGGGGCAGGGACTTTATCACCCCTCCACTTT. Its translation: CASSPGAGTLSPLHF.

V and J are TRBV6-9 and TRBJ2-1; tentatively, D is TRBD2 (5 bases). V lost 4 bases and J 7 bases, leaving 20 bases between the germline ends. The CDR3 totals 16 residues. The germline gives CDR1 MNHGY, CDR2 SVAAGI. The CDR3 is CASSSPAGQRYNEQFF. Written as DNA, the CDR3 is TGTGCCAGCAGTTCCCCGGCGGGTCAGCGGTATAATGAGCAGTTCTTC.

Concerning this clonotype itself: At one boundary the junction diverges from the germline segment, which might be a read error. Written as DNA, the CDR3 is TGTGCCAACAGCTTCTTCCCCTACGAGCAGTACTTC. Its translation is CANSFFPYEQYF. The genes are TRBV5-6 and TRBJ2-7; D is unresolved. This CDR3 region has 12 residues. The germline CDR1 and CDR2 sequences are SGHDT and YYEEEE.